The 16 T cell receptor beta chains given below trace back to one sample, sequenced in a study of T cells in Graves' hyperthyroidism and ophthalmopathy. RNA transcripts served as the template for amplifying TCR beta CDR3 regions. An initial round of RT-PCR targeting the TCR CDR3 relied on the HTBI primer set. Each CDR3 protein is one row after TCRdb ran MiXCR on the multiplex PCR reads. The data contain about 540,000 distinct CDR3 sequences, approximately 44% of them singletons. Sample: peripheral blood or thyroid tissue (not recorded which). The receptors were gathered from a woman younger than 30 with Graves' hyperthyroidism.

Comments on this clonotype: This could be a read error, since a much larger clone is one nucleotide away. The rearrangement uses TRBV7-2 and TRBJ1-2; D remains unclear. The CDR3 is 13 residues long. V was trimmed by 5 bases and J by 7 bases, leaving 14 bases between them. From germline, CDR1 is SGHTA and CDR2 FQGNSA. The CDR3 is CASSPRASFGYTF. The CDR3 DNA reads TGTGCCAGCAGCCCTAGAGCCTCCTTTGGCTACACCTTC.

This clonotype came up a few times. This chain links TRBV4-1 with TRBJ2-7; TRBD2 matches 10 bases. CDR1 is MGHRA, CDR2 YSYEKL, per germline. This CDR3 region has 15 residues. After removal of 2 bases from V and 5 bases from J, the junction contained 6 bases not matched to a gene. CDR3 in DNA: TGCGCCAGCAGCCAATATAGCGGGAGGTACAACGAGCAGTACTTC. Its protein product is CASSQYSGRYNEQYF.

A remark on this clonotype: A much larger clone lies a single base off, so this may be a read error. The chain employs TRBV4-3 and TRBJ1-3; the D is unclear. This CDR3 comprises 19 residues. V was trimmed by 0 bases and J by 5 bases, leaving 23 bases between them. Germline CDR1 LGHNA, CDR2 YSLEER. The DNA of the CDR3 is TGCGCCAGCAGCCAAGATAGACCGGGTCCCCTCCGAGTTCGAAACACCATATATTTT. It yields the protein CASSQDRPGPLRVRNTIYF.

The rearrangement links TRBV11-3 to TRBJ1-1, with 9 nucleotides matching TRBD1. V gave up 5 bases and J gave up 1 base; unmatched junction bases: 8. Germline V gene data show CDR1 as SGHNT and CDR2 as YENEEA. The CDR3 is 16 residues long. The CDR3 bases are TGTGCCAGCAGCCAAAACAGGGGGCTCGGGAACACTGAAGCTTTCTTT. Its translation is CASSQNRGLGNTEAFF.

Concerning this clonotype itself: This clone may be a read error of a much larger clone one base away. The rearrangement links TRBV20-1 to TRBJ1-5; D unclear. Trimming shortened V by 1 base and J by 3 bases, and 22 bases separated the two germline ends. The CDR3 has 18 residues. Germline CDR1 reads DFQATT; CDR2 reads SNEGSKA (reference sequence). The CDR3 nucleotides read TGCAGTGCTAGAGGTCCAACCCCCTCAGGACGGATCAATCAGCCCCAGCATTTT. Its translation is CSARGPTPSGRINQPQHF.

In regard to this clonotype: At one end the junction does not follow the germline gene, possibly because of a read error. J is TRBJ1-2 and V is TRBV4-2; weak D call: TRBD1 (5 bases). The CDR3 loop spans 15 amino acids. Germline CDR1 LGHNA, CDR2 YNFKEQ. The CDR3 region is CASSQDPGRNYGYIF. DNA for the CDR3: TGTGCCAGCAGCCAAGATCCGGGGCGGAACTATGGCTACATCTTC.

This clonotype was recorded at least ten times. The V gene is TRBV20-1, the J gene TRBJ1-2; 9 bases line up with TRBD1. Germline V gene sequence: CDR1 DFQATT, CDR2 SNEGSKA (reference sequence). The J segment lost 4 bases and the V segment lost 1 base, leaving 10 bases of the junction unmatched. This CDR3 region has 16 residues. DNA for the CDR3: TGCAGTGCTAGAGGGGACAGGGTTGAAGGAAGCTATGGCTACACCTTC. Translating it yields CSARGDRVEGSYGYTF.

The table lists this clonotype with many counts. This chain uses TRBV2 with TRBJ1-5; D is ambiguous. Deletions cut 0 bases from V and 1 base from J, with 10 bases between. Germline V lookup: CDR1 SNHLY, CDR2 FYNNEI. The CDR3 extends over 16 amino acids. The CDR3 sequence is CASSEAPRLSNQPQHF. The CDR3 DNA is TGTGCCAGCAGTGAAGCTCCGCGACTAAGCAATCAGCCCCAGCATTTT. Full variable domain (missing parts from reference TRBV2 and TRBJ1-5): EPEVTQTPSHQVTQMGQEVILRCVPISNHLYFYWYRQILGQKVEFLVSFYNNEISEKSEIFDDQFSVERPDGSNFTLKIRSTKLEDSAMYFCASSEAPRLSNQPQHFGDGTRLSIL.

As for this clonotype: The CDR3 carries no conserved terminal phenylalanine or tryptophan, so it likely arises from a read error. The chain couples TRBV7-9 to TRBJ2-7, with 7 bases identical to TRBD1. The CDR3 runs to 15 residues. CDR1 and CDR2 (germline): SEHNR, FQNEAQ (reference sequence). V was clipped by 3 bases and J by 0 bases; unmatched bases: 5. The CDR3 loop reads CASSLGDRVSYEQYL. In DNA, the CDR3 is TGTGCCAGCAGCTTGGGGGACAGAGTCTCCTACGAGCAGTACTTG.

Remarks on this clonotype: A read error may explain this, as a much larger clone is one base away. The chain links TRBV4-3 to TRBJ2-7; TRBD2 matches at 9 bases. The CDR3 loop spans 15 amino acids. Germline V gene lookup returns CDR1 LGHNA and CDR2 YSLEER. CDR3 sequence reads: CASSHGREGPYGQYF. DNA for the CDR3: TGCGCCAGCAGCCACGGGCGGGAGGGCCCCTACGGGCAGTACTTC.

The V gene is TRBV19, the J gene TRBJ2-7; D is ambiguous. The CDR3 has 15 amino acids. Germline loops: CDR1 LNHDA, CDR2 SQIVND (reference sequence). V was trimmed by 4 bases and J by 5 bases, leaving 18 bases between them. CDR3 sequence: CASSTLNYPPNEQYF. The DNA of the CDR3 is TGTGCCAGTAGTACACTGAATTATCCCCCGAACGAGCAGTACTTC.

This chain links TRBV20-1 with TRBJ1-5, with 7 bases identical to TRBD1. The CDR3 spans 13 residues. Germline CDR1 is DFQATT and CDR2 is SNEGSKA (reference sequence). V trimming: 5 bases; J trimming: 4 bases; junction bases outside the gene matches: 5. In nucleotides, the CDR3 is TGCAGTGCTGGAAGGGACAGTAATCAGCCCCAGCATTTT. As protein: CSAGRDSNQPQHF.

At least ten counts were recorded for this clonotype. The chain links TRBV6-1 to TRBJ1-5; a possible D gene is TRBD1 (5 bases). The CDR3 covers 13 residues. V was shortened by 4 bases and J by 5 bases, with 9 bases between the two germline ends. CDR1 is MNHNS, CDR2 SASEGT, per germline. The CDR3 bases are TGTGCCAGCAGTGCAGGGAACCATCAGCCCCAGCATTTT. It specifies CASSAGNHQPQHF.

At least ten counts were recorded for this clonotype. The V call is TRBV10-3, the J call TRBJ1-5, with D possibly being TRBD1 (5 bases). Germline-derived CDR1 and CDR2 are ENHRY and SYGVKD. The CDR3 is 18 amino acids. V was pared by 1 base and J by 9 bases, with 25 bases between. The CDR3 region has the DNA TGTGCCATCAGTGAGTTGTGGACGGGACGGTCTCAGAAGAGGCCCCAGCATTTT. Translated, it gives CAISELWTGRSQKRPQHF.

This clonotype was picked up a small number of times. This chain uses TRBV7-9 with TRBJ2-3, with 8 bases fitting TRBD2. Germline values: CDR1 SEHNR, CDR2 FQNEAQ (reference sequence). This CDR3 has 14 amino acids. Trimming took 3 bases from V and 6 from J; bases not matched to a gene: 5. The CDR3, as DNA: TGTGCCAGCAGCTTGGGACTAGTGAGTGATACGCAGTATTTT. This codes for CASSLGLVSDTQYF. The variable domain in full, completed from reference TRBV7-9 and TRBJ2-3, reads DTGVSQNPRHKITKRGQNVTFRCDPISEHNRLYWYRQTLGQGPEFLTYFQNEAQLEKSRLLSDRFSAERPKGSFSTLEIQRTEQGDSAMYLCASSLGLVSDTQYFGPGTRLTVL.

As regards this clonotype: Compared with germline, one end of the junction differs, possibly owing to a read error. The V and J genes are TRBV7-9 and TRBJ2-5; 14 bases match TRBD2. This CDR3 has 16 amino acids. Germline values: CDR1 SEHNR, CDR2 FQNEAQ (reference sequence). For the CDR3, the DNA is TGTGCCAGCAGCCAAAATCCCGGGACTAGCGGGAGTAGGAAGTTCTTC. It is translated as CASSQNPGTSGSRKFF.